The 21 T cell receptor beta chains below come from one sample, sequenced in a study of blood T cell repertoires in COVID-19. Assay used: immunoSEQ multiplex PCR; TCRdb lists only in-frame clones, some missing. This sample has some 430,000 clones, with 90% found just once. Sequenced sample: PBMCs or T cells enriched from blood (not recorded which). Receptor source: a man aged 18-30 years who had recovered from COVID-19.

The rearrangement joins TRBV4-1 to TRBJ1-1, with a tentative D call TRBD1 (5 bases). This CDR3 has 16 residues. CDR1 is MGHRA, CDR2 YSYEKL, per germline. Trimming removed 3 bases at V and 5 bases at J, with 19 bases between. The CDR3 sequence is CASSQLIGQGRTEAFF. The CDR3 nucleotides read TGCGCCAGCAGCCAGCTAATAGGGCAGGGAAGGACTGAAGCTTTCTTT.

The rearrangement links TRBV4-1 to TRBJ2-4, with D possibly being TRBD2 (6 bases). The germline gives CDR1 MGHRA, CDR2 YSYEKL. The CDR3 spans 15 residues. V lost 0 bases and J 2 bases, leaving 8 bases between the germline ends. The CDR3 DNA reads as TGCGCCAGCAGCCAAGAGGAGGGCCCCAAAAACATTCAGTACTTC. Its protein product is CASSQEEGPKNIQYF.

This chain links TRBV9 with TRBJ1-3; D gene unclear. Trimming stripped 2 bases from V and 6 bases from J, with 6 bases between. Germline values: CDR1 SGDLS, CDR2 YYNGEE. The CDR3 consists of 12 residues. The CDR3 DNA is TGTGCCAGCAGCGTCGAGGAAAACACCATATATTTT. Translation: CASSVEENTIYF.

The chain uses TRBV29-1 and TRBJ1-3, with a tentative D call TRBD1 (6 bases). CDR1 SQVTM and CDR2 ANQGSEA come from the germline V gene. V lost 3 bases and J lost 1, with 10 bases in between. This CDR3 is 14 amino acids long. The CDR3 region has the DNA TGCAGCGTTGACCCACAGGGATCTGGAAACACCATATATTTT. It yields the protein CSVDPQGSGNTIYF. Together with reference TRBV29-1 and TRBJ1-3, the CDR3 gives the full variable domain: SAVISQKPSRDICQRGTSLTIQCQVDSQVTMMFWYRQQPGQSLTLIATANQGSEATYESGFVIDKFPISRPNLTFSTLTVSNMSPEDSSIYLCSVDPQGSGNTIYFGEGSWLTVV.

V gene TRBV24-1 combines with J gene TRBJ1-5, with no clear D. Germline V gene data show CDR1 as KGHDR and CDR2 as SFDVKD. This CDR3 contains 12 residues. V was cut by 5 bases and J by 6 bases, with 7 bases left in between. CDR3 bases: TGTGCCACCAGTGCAGGTGGTCAGCCCCAGCATTTT. It specifies CATSAGGQPQHF.

The chain links TRBV18 to TRBJ1-1; weak D call: TRBD1 (6 bases). Germline loops: CDR1 KGHSH, CDR2 LQKENI. V shed 2 bases and J shed 13 bases, with 17 bases lying between them. The CDR3 runs 13 residues. CDR3 in amino acids: CASSPKDRAPIFF. For the CDR3, the DNA is TGTGCCAGCTCACCAAAGGACAGAGCTCCAATTTTCTTT.

The V gene is TRBV25-1, the J gene TRBJ1-1; D ambiguous. Germline V gene data show CDR1 as MGHDK and CDR2 as SYGVNS. CDR3 size: 11 residues. V was trimmed by 5 bases and J by 4 bases, leaving 5 bases between them. This chain's CDR3 is CASSISTEAFF. For the CDR3, the DNA is TGTGCCAGCAGTATTAGCACTGAAGCTTTCTTT.

The gene calls are TRBV21-1 and TRBJ2-1; the D segment call TRBD2 is taken from the table without a DNA check. TRBV21-1 counts as a pseudogene. The CDR3 runs to 15 residues. CDR3 residues: CASSKVGLAGSEQFF. As DNA, the CDR3 is TGTGCCAGCAGCAAAGTAGGTCTAGCGGGTTCGGAGCAGTTCTTC.

This clone was observed a single time. The genes are TRBV27 and TRBJ1-1; 7 nucleotides agree with TRBD1. The CDR3 is 16 amino acids. Per the germline V gene, CDR1 is MNHEY and CDR2 is SMNVEV (reference sequence). The J segment lost 2 bases and the V segment lost 0 bases, leaving 6 bases of the junction unmatched. CDR3 DNA sequence: TGTGCCAGCAGTTTATCTATAGGGACAGCAAACACTGAAGCTTTCTTT. As protein: CASSLSIGTANTEAFF.

The V gene is TRBV6-6, the J gene TRBJ1-2; 7 bases are shared with TRBD1. The CDR3 runs 11 residues. Germline CDR1 is MNHNY and CDR2 is SVGAGI (reference sequence). Germline trimming cut 5 bases from V and 12 bases from J; bases unmatched to any gene: 6. CDR3 nucleotides: TGTGCCAGCAGTCCAAGACAGGGAAACACCTTC. It yields the protein CASSPRQGNTF.

The rearrangement links TRBV28 to TRBJ1-5; 7 nucleotides align to TRBD1. This CDR3 is 12 amino acids long. CDR1 MDHEN and CDR2 SYDVKM come from the germline V gene. Losses at the gene ends were 6 bases for V and 13 bases for J; bases not matched to a gene: 9. CDR3 sequence reads: CASSLMTGSQHF. The CDR3 DNA sequence: TGTGCCAGCAGCCTTATGACAGGGTCTCAGCATTTT.

The V and J genes are TRBV5-1 and TRBJ2-3; D perhaps matches TRBD1 (5 bases). Trimming took 4 bases from V and 0 from J, leaving 9 bases between them. CDR3 size: 14 residues. Germline CDR1 SGHRS, CDR2 YFSETQ. This CDR3 reads CASSADRSTDTQYF. CDR3 DNA: TGCGCCAGCAGCGCTGACAGAAGCACAGATACGCAGTATTTT.

The chain has TRBV6-5 and TRBJ1-1; maybe TRBD1 (6 bases). Trimming took off 4 bases at V and 5 bases at J, with 14 bases between the two ends. CDR3 size: 14 residues. Germline V gene lookup returns CDR1 MNHEY and CDR2 SVGAGI. The DNA for the CDR3 is TGTGCCAGCAGTTCCTTGGGACATCGTACTGAAGCTTTCTTT. The encoded protein is CASSSLGHRTEAFF.

V usage is TRBV19 and J usage is TRBJ1-5; tentatively, D is TRBD1 (6 bases). The V gene lost 2 bases and the J gene lost 3 bases, with 11 bases spanning the gap. Germline-derived CDR1 and CDR2 are LNHDA and SQIVND (reference sequence). There are 15 residues in the CDR3. The CDR3, as DNA: TGTGCCAGTAGTATAATGACAGGACTCAATCAGCCCCAGCATTTT. Amino acids: CASSIMTGLNQPQHF.

This clone was observed a single time. This chain uses TRBV11-2 with TRBJ1-3; no clear D gene. The ends were cut back, 0 bases at V and 4 bases at J, with 13 bases in the middle. Germline CDR1 reads SGHAT; CDR2 reads FQNNGV. This CDR3 region has 16 residues. The CDR3: CASSLEGGPEGNTIYF. The CDR3 DNA reads TGTGCCAGCAGCTTAGAGGGTGGGCCCGAAGGAAACACCATATATTTT.

The chain links TRBV9 to TRBJ2-2; possible D gene TRBD2, 6 bases. Germline V CDR1 and CDR2: SGDLS, YYNGEE. The CDR3 runs to 18 residues. V was trimmed by 3 bases and J by 2 bases, leaving 20 bases between them. The CDR3 is CASSGRTSIGANTGELFF. CDR3 bases: TGTGCCAGCAGCGGCAGAACTAGCATTGGGGCTAACACCGGGGAGCTGTTTTTT.

The CDR3 bases are TGTGCCAGCAGCAAAAAGGCTCAGCGGGAGTTCGGCGATGAGCAGTTCTTC. Its protein product is CASSKKAQREFGDEQFF. The V call is TRBV21-1, the J call TRBJ2-1; the listed D gene, TRBD2, was not tested against the DNA. TRBV21-1 is an annotated pseudogene. The CDR3 loop spans 17 amino acids.

J is TRBJ2-3 and V is TRBV5-1; a possible D gene is TRBD2 (5 bases). Trimming cost V 5 bases and J 0 bases, with 16 bases left between them. The CDR3 has 16 residues. Germline V CDR1 and CDR2: SGHRS, YFSETQ. Here the CDR3 reads CASRDEAVTSTDTQYF. CDR3 DNA: TGCGCCAGCAGGGACGAAGCGGTTACTAGCACAGATACGCAGTATTTT.

The rearrangement links TRBV19 to TRBJ2-2; 9 nucleotides agree with TRBD1. Germline assignment: CDR1 LNHDA and CDR2 SQIVND (reference sequence). This CDR3 is built from 15 residues. With 4 bases clipped from V and 6 bases from J, the junction kept 6 bases outside the gene matches. The DNA for the CDR3 is TGTGCCAGTAGTACCGGGACAGGGTGGGCCGGGGAGCTGTTTTTT. It encodes CASSTGTGWAGELFF.

The count of this clone is one. The J gene is TRBJ2-7, the V gene TRBV11-2, with D perhaps matching TRBD2 (5 bases). The V and J ends lost 3 bases and 4 bases respectively, with 13 bases between them. This CDR3 region has 14 residues. Germline V gene data show CDR1 as SGHAT and CDR2 as FQNNGV. The CDR3 is CASSFRGPGYEQYF. Here the CDR3 DNA reads TGTGCCAGCAGCTTTCGAGGGCCTGGGTACGAGCAGTACTTC.

The rearrangement uses TRBV7-9 and TRBJ2-7, with a tentative D call TRBD1 (6 bases). CDR3 length: 13 amino acids. Germline CDR1 SEHNR, CDR2 FQNEAQ (reference sequence). V was clipped by 1 base and J by 5 bases, with 9 bases between them. CDR3 amino acids: CASSLGGHNEQYF. DNA of the CDR3: TGTGCCAGCAGCTTAGGGGGACATAACGAGCAGTACTTC.